This entry concerns a single T cell receptor (beta chain). This specimen comes from a study of shared clonotypes between healthy human individuals. This CDR3 comprises 15 residues. V trimming: 6 bases; J trimming: 6 bases; junction bases outside the gene matches: 10. Germline V CDR1 and CDR2: SGHRS, YFSETQ. Data came from immunoSEQ multiplex PCR; TCRdb stores just in-frame clones and leaves some out. The top ten clones hold more than 0.45% of a sample with over a million clones, 75% to 85% of them seen once. The rearrangement joins TRBV5-1 to TRBJ2-2; 8 nucleotides line up with TRBD2. The TCR sequence derives from a man between 18 and 29 years old in good health. Some clones in this sample may be carry-over from other donors' samples. The sequenced material came from memory CD4+ T cells from PBMCs. Regarding subset: CD45RA-negative fraction. The chain's CDR3 is CASKRGSGSSGELFF. The CDR3 DNA reads as TGCGCCAGCAAGCGGGGGAGCGGGAGCTCCGGGGAGCTGTTTTTT.